A selection of T cell receptor beta chains follows, all from one sample in a study of T cell changes during pregnancy in multiple sclerosis. Clones were read by immunoSEQ multiplex PCR, and TCRdb kept only the in-frame ones, dropping some. Seen here are over 50,000 clones, around 93% observed once, and the top ten hold less than 2.5%. Sequencing was performed on peripheral blood, taken in the first trimester of pregnancy. Receptor source: a female donor with multiple sclerosis, enrolled in a pregnancy study. Both conserved end residues are part of each CDR3. The D gene is left open where the match is weak. For some rows the clone size is stated as once, few or many, or as a class when expanded; others skip it.

size: once
V: TRBV19
J: TRBJ2-7
D: -
CDR3: CASSMKGTPPYEQYF
DNA: TGTGCCAGTAGTATGAAAGGGACTCCACCCTACGAGCAGTACTTC

size: -
V: TRBV19
J: TRBJ2-7
D: -
CDR3: CASSSRTETYEQYF
DNA: TGTGCCAGTAGTTCTCGGACAGAGACCTACGAGCAGTACTTC

size: -
V: TRBV6-4
J: TRBJ2-7
D: -
CDR3: CASSERGGYEQYF
DNA: TGTGCCAGCAGTGAGCGGGGCGGCTACGAGCAGTACTTC

size: -
V: TRBV6-5
J: TRBJ2-1
D: -
CDR3: CASRRESSSYNEQFF
DNA: TGTGCCAGCAGACGGGAGTCGAGCTCCTACAATGAGCAGTTCTTC

size: -
V: TRBV5-1
J: TRBJ1-3
D: -
CDR3: CASSPEGGSGNTIYF
DNA: TGCGCCAGCAGCCCCGAAGGGGGCTCTGGAAACACCATATATTTT

size: -
V: TRBV6-1
J: TRBJ1-2
D: -
CDR3: CASTEVTNYGYTF
DNA: TGTGCCAGCACCGAGGTGACTAACTATGGCTACACCTTC

size: -
V: TRBV6-4
J: TRBJ2-2
D: -
CDR3: CASSDSGGGMYTGELFF
DNA: TGTGCCAGCAGTGACTCGGGAGGGGGAATGTACACCGGGGAGCTGTTTTTT

size: -
V: TRBV28
J: TRBJ1-1
D: -
CDR3: CASSLYQEKNTEAFF
DNA: TGTGCCAGCAGTTTATACCAGGAAAAGAACACTGAAGCTTTCTTT

size: -
V: TRBV6-6
J: TRBJ2-4
D: TRBD1
CDR3: CASSLSTGENIQYF
DNA: TGTGCCAGCAGCCTTAGCACAGGGGAGAACATTCAGTACTTC

size: -
V: TRBV4-3
J: TRBJ1-4
D: -
CDR3: CASSHSYTGFNEKLFF
DNA: TGCGCCAGCAGCCATTCTTATACAGGTTTTAATGAAAAACTGTTTTTT

size: -
V: TRBV28
J: TRBJ1-5
D: TRBD1
CDR3: CASSLTGSGQPQHF
DNA: TGTGCCAGCAGCCTGACAGGGTCAGGACAGCCCCAGCATTTT

size: -
V: TRBV15
J: TRBJ1-2
D: -
CDR3: CATSNVGTAWGHGYTF
DNA: TGTGCCACCAGCAACGTCGGGACCGCCTGGGGGCATGGCTACACCTTC

size: -
V: TRBV28
J: TRBJ1-2
D: -
CDR3: CASSLTLTGGYTF
DNA: TGTGCCAGCAGCCTCACCCTAACGGGGGGCTACACCTTC

size: -
V: TRBV28
J: TRBJ2-7
D: -
CDR3: CASSFAGAPTYEQYF
DNA: TGTGCCAGCAGTTTTGCGGGGGCGCCTACCTACGAGCAGTACTTC

size: once
V: TRBV2
J: TRBJ2-1
D: TRBD2
CDR3: CASRSGSNDEQFF
DNA: TGTGCCAGCAGGAGCGGGAGTAACGATGAGCAGTTCTTC

size: -
V: TRBV5-4
J: TRBJ2-2
D: TRBD2
CDR3: CASSLAGGSTGELFF
DNA: TGTGCCAGCAGCTTGGCGGGGGGGAGCACCGGGGAGCTGTTTTTT

size: -
V: TRBV5-1
J: TRBJ2-7
D: -
CDR3: CASSLPGSSDEQYF
DNA: TGCGCCAGCAGCTTGCCGGGATCATCCGACGAGCAGTACTTC

size: -
V: TRBV5-4
J: TRBJ1-2
D: -
CDR3: CASSLAGTMNYGYTF
DNA: TGTGCCAGCAGCTTGGCAGGGACAATGAACTATGGCTACACCTTC

size: -
V: TRBV7-2
J: TRBJ2-5
D: TRBD2
CDR3: CASSLGEGSGRLGETQYF
DNA: TGTGCCAGCAGCTTGGGGGAAGGTAGCGGGAGGCTGGGGGAGACCCAGTACTTC

size: -
V: TRBV29-1
J: TRBJ1-2
D: TRBD1
CDR3: CSVTGTGFGYTF
DNA: TGCAGCGTTACCGGGACAGGGTTTGGCTACACCTTC

size: -
V: TRBV5-8
J: TRBJ2-7
D: -
CDR3: CASSLIAISTGTGEQYF
DNA: TGTGCCAGCAGCTTGATAGCGATCTCCACAGGGACGGGGGAGCAGTACTTC

size: -
V: TRBV25-1
J: TRBJ1-2
D: -
CDR3: CASSEWGGQEHGYTF
DNA: TGTGCCAGCAGTGAATGGGGAGGTCAGGAGCATGGCTACACCTTC

size: -
V: TRBV6-9
J: TRBJ2-7
D: TRBD2
CDR3: CASSSRTSGRVEQYF
DNA: TGTGCCAGCAGTTCCAGGACTAGCGGGAGAGTCGAGCAGTACTTC

size: -
V: TRBV5-1
J: TRBJ2-1
D: TRBD2
CDR3: CASSATSGTSYNEQFF
DNA: TGCGCCAGCAGCGCGACTAGCGGGACTTCCTACAATGAGCAGTTCTTC

size: -
V: TRBV4-3
J: TRBJ2-2
D: -
CDR3: CASSQEGAGVTGELFF
DNA: TGCGCCAGCAGCCAAGAGGGGGCGGGAGTAACCGGGGAGCTGTTTTTT

size: -
V: TRBV27
J: TRBJ1-1
D: -
CDR3: CASSLRPRGNTEAFF
DNA: TGTGCCAGCAGTTTACGGCCAAGGGGGAACACTGAAGCTTTCTTT

size: -
V: TRBV7-6
J: TRBJ2-7
D: -
CDR3: CASSLVVASGVGYEQYF
DNA: TGTGCCAGCAGCTTAGTTGTGGCCTCAGGGGTGGGCTACGAGCAGTACTTC

size: -
V: TRBV6-6
J: TRBJ1-3
D: -
CDR3: CASHLQSGNTIYF
DNA: TGTGCCAGCCACTTACAGAGTGGAAACACCATATATTTT

size: -
V: TRBV6-5
J: TRBJ2-3
D: -
CDR3: CASSYSLSTDTQYF
DNA: TGTGCCAGCAGTTACTCCCTCAGCACAGATACGCAGTATTTT

size: -
V: TRBV6-1
J: TRBJ1-2
D: -
CDR3: CASSPRGRTGNGYTF
DNA: TGTGCCAGCAGTCCACGGGGCCGAACAGGGAATGGCTACACCTTC

size: -
V: TRBV28
J: TRBJ2-2
D: TRBD1
CDR3: CASSYRGVGELFF
DNA: TGTGCCAGCAGTTACAGGGGGGTCGGGGAGCTGTTTTTT

size: -
V: TRBV7-3
J: TRBJ2-1
D: -
CDR3: CASSLEPNPLNGEQFF
DNA: TGTGCCAGCAGCTTAGAACCTAACCCTTTGAACGGTGAGCAGTTCTTC

size: -
V: TRBV5-1
J: TRBJ2-7
D: -
CDR3: CASSLTASPAYEQYF
DNA: TGCGCCAGCAGCTTGACAGCCTCCCCCGCCTACGAGCAGTACTTC

size: -
V: TRBV7-2
J: TRBJ2-1
D: TRBD1
CDR3: CASTKDRGKWNEQFF
DNA: TGTGCCAGCACCAAGGACAGGGGGAAGTGGAATGAGCAGTTCTTC

size: -
V: TRBV28
J: TRBJ1-4
D: -
CDR3: CASSSTGRVNEKLFF
DNA: TGTGCCAGCAGTTCCACCGGGAGAGTAAATGAAAAACTGTTTTTT

size: -
V: TRBV15
J: TRBJ2-3
D: TRBD2
CDR3: CATSRELTSGSVRDTQYF
DNA: TGTGCCACCAGCAGAGAACTGACGAGCGGGAGTGTCAGAGATACGCAGTATTTT

size: few
V: TRBV9
J: TRBJ1-5
D: TRBD1
CDR3: CASSFGTGDGQPQHF
DNA: TGTGCCAGCAGCTTCGGGACAGGGGATGGGCAGCCCCAGCATTTT

size: -
V: TRBV29-1
J: TRBJ1-2
D: -
CDR3: CSVDPGYTF
DNA: TGCAGCGTAGACCCGGGGTACACCTTC

size: -
V: TRBV29-1
J: TRBJ1-1
D: -
CDR3: CSALGGDPGTEAFF
DNA: TGCAGCGCGTTGGGGGGGGATCCTGGGACTGAAGCTTTCTTT

size: -
V: TRBV28
J: TRBJ1-6
D: -
CDR3: CASRGASRRSPLHF
DNA: TGTGCCAGCCGGGGGGCCAGCAGGAGATCACCCCTCCACTTT

size: -
V: TRBV7-9
J: TRBJ2-2
D: -
CDR3: CASSPSESPGELFF
DNA: TGTGCCAGCAGTCCTAGCGAGTCTCCCGGGGAGCTGTTTTTT

size: -
V: TRBV9
J: TRBJ2-7
D: -
CDR3: CASSPGKGEQYF
DNA: TGTGCCAGCAGCCCCGGGAAAGGGGAGCAGTACTTC

size: -
V: TRBV7-8
J: TRBJ2-7
D: TRBD2
CDR3: CASSPRTSGSVQYF
DNA: TGTGCCAGTAGCCCTAGGACTAGCGGGAGTGTGCAGTACTTC

size: -
V: TRBV2
J: TRBJ2-2
D: TRBD2
CDR3: CASKERENPGELFF
DNA: TGTGCCAGCAAGGAGCGGGAGAACCCCGGGGAGCTGTTTTTT

size: once
V: TRBV28
J: TRBJ2-1
D: -
CDR3: CASRPDSNNEQFF
DNA: TGTGCCAGCAGACCCGACAGTAACAATGAGCAGTTCTTC

size: -
V: TRBV10-3
J: TRBJ2-7
D: -
CDR3: CAISAGVLSSYEQYF
DNA: TGTGCCATCAGTGCGGGGGTCTTAAGCTCCTACGAGCAGTACTTC

size: once
V: TRBV4-2
J: TRBJ2-3
D: TRBD1
CDR3: CASSQEQGAKDTQYF
DNA: TGTGCCAGCAGCCAAGAACAGGGGGCTAAAGATACGCAGTATTTT

size: -
V: TRBV28
J: TRBJ1-1
D: -
CDR3: CASRPGRGRTEAFF
DNA: TGTGCCAGCAGGCCAGGACGGGGGAGGACTGAAGCTTTCTTT

size: -
V: TRBV11-3
J: TRBJ2-1
D: -
CDR3: CASSLDGREGEDEQFF
DNA: TGTGCCAGCAGCTTAGATGGGAGGGAGGGGGAGGATGAGCAGTTCTTC